Reported below is one TCR beta chain. Its antigen is not identified. This record comes from a study of beta chain features in type 1 diabetes. Study conclusions and caveats: Across all four CD4+ subsets, people with type 1 diabetes showed modestly shorter TCRB CDR3s. In patients and controls equally, PCR might favor templates that are shorter.

Averaging roughly 110 mL, one heparinised blood draw was given by each donor. Each sorted fraction was over 95% pure. This CDR3 region has 16 residues. V was pared by 0 bases and J by 1 base, with 2 bases of the junction left unmatched. Germline CDR1 reads GTSNPN; CDR2 reads SVGIG (reference sequence). Sequencing targeted expressed TCRB transcripts, as all isolated RNA had been reverse transcribed. Method: immunoSEQ multiplex PCR; TCRdb's copy keeps in-frame clones and lacks some. The table includes hundreds of thousands of clones, around 15% detected once. The receptor comes from a man between 18 and 35 years old with type 1 diabetes. The gene calls are TRBV30 and TRBJ2-4, with TRBD2 matching over 11 bases. Input material: naive CD4+ T cells from blood. The DNA of the CDR3 is TGTGCCTGGAGTGTTAGCGGGGGGGCGGCCAAAAACATTCAGTACTTC. Protein: CAWSVSGGAAKNIQYF.